The rows below give T cell receptor beta chains drawn from one sample of a study of T cells in Graves' hyperthyroidism and ophthalmopathy. TCRdb analysed the multiplex PCR reads with MiXCR anew, one entry per CDR3 protein. The data show hundreds of thousands of distinct CDR3 sequences, less than 25% seen once. Sample: blood. The receptor source for this set is a woman aged 25 to 39 with Graves' ophthalmopathy. Each CDR3 is given with its conserved first and last residue. The D gene is left open where the match is weak. Part of the rows lack a size; the others show once, few, many or a class for expanded clones.

J gene | V gene | CDR3 length | clone size | D gene | CDR3 DNA | CDR3 protein
TRBJ2-5 | TRBV14 | 14 | many | - | TGTGCCAGCAGCCAAGAGAGTAGTTTGGAGACCCAGTACTTC | CASSQESSLETQYF
TRBJ2-3 | TRBV6-4 | 15 | many | TRBD2 | TGTGCCAACCGACCGGGACTAGCAAGCACAGATACGCAGTATTTT | CANRPGLASTDTQYF
TRBJ2-2 | TRBV11-2 | 18 | - | TRBD2 | TGTGCCAGCAGCTTATCCTACGGTCTAGCGGGGTCAACCGGGGAGCTGTTTTTT | CASSLSYGLAGSTGELFF
TRBJ2-5 | TRBV24-1 | 15 | few | TRBD1 | TGTGCCACCAGTGACTTGGGACAGGGAGGGTGGACCCAGTACTTC | CATSDLGQGGWTQYF
TRBJ1-5 | TRBV2 | 16 | - | TRBD1 | TGTGCCAGCAGTGCGCCTAACAGGGGAGGAAGTCAGCCCCAGCATTTT | CASSAPNRGGSQPQHF
TRBJ2-3 | TRBV5-1 | 15 | few | - | TGCGCCAGCAGCTTTGTTTCAGGGGCAGGAGATACGCAGTATTTT | CASSFVSGAGDTQYF
TRBJ2-2 | TRBV6-1 | 11 | many | - | TGTGCCAGCAGTGACTTCGGGGAGCTGTTTTTT | CASSDFGELFF
TRBJ1-1 | TRBV6-1 | 15 | - | - | TGTGCCAGCACCCCAACGGGCAAGGGGAACACTGATGCTTTCTTT | CASTPTGKGNTDAFF
TRBJ1-2 | TRBV15 | 15 | many | TRBD1 | TGTGCCACCAGCAGAGGGACAGGCGGACTCTATGGCTACACCTTC | CATSRGTGGLYGYTF
TRBJ2-7 | TRBV7-9 | 16 | many | TRBD2 | TGTGCCAGCAGCTCAGCGGGGAGGACCAGCTCCTACGAGCAGTACTTC | CASSSAGRTSSYEQYF
TRBJ2-5 | TRBV5-5 | 14 | few | TRBD1 | TGTGCCAGCAGCGATACCAGGGGGCTTGAGACCCAGTACTTC | CASSDTRGLETQYF
TRBJ2-2 | TRBV24-1 | 16 | many | - | TGTGCCACCAGTGATCTCCGGGACATGGACACCGGGGAGCTGTTTTTT | CATSDLRDMDTGELFF
TRBJ2-2 | TRBV20-1 | 13 | many | - | TGCAGTGCTAGAGATCAAACCCCCGGGGAGCTGTTTTTT | CSARDQTPGELFF
TRBJ1-1 | TRBV10-3 | 14 | many | TRBD1 | TGTGCCATCAGTGGGGGACAGGATCCTACCGAAGCTTTCTTT | CAISGGQDPTEAFF
TRBJ2-7 | TRBV2 | 18 | - | TRBD1 | TGTGCCAGCAGTGAAGTCAGGATACCGCGGGACAGGGGTTACGAGCAGTACTTC | CASSEVRIPRDRGYEQYF
TRBJ1-5 | TRBV5-5 | 15 | once | - | TGTGCCAGCAGCCGAGACCCGGGGGGCAATCAGCCCCAGCATTTT | CASSRDPGGNQPQHF
TRBJ2-2 | TRBV12-3/TRBV12-4 | 15 | few | TRBD1 | TGTGCCAGCGGGTACCGGGACAGGCGCACCGGGGAGCTGTTTTTT | CASGYRDRRTGELFF
TRBJ1-5 | TRBV6-1 | 14 | many | - | TGTGCCAGCAGTGAACAGATACGCAATCAGCCCCAGCATTTT | CASSEQIRNQPQHF
TRBJ2-2 | TRBV30 | 13 | many | - | TGTGCCTGGAGTGTCGTAGGGACCGGGGAGCTGTTTTTT | CAWSVVGTGELFF
TRBJ2-5 | TRBV5-5 | 14 | many | - | TGTGCCAGCAGCTTCTCCGGGGATGTGGAGACCCAGTACTTC | CASSFSGDVETQYF
TRBJ1-3 | TRBV6-1 | 14 | many | - | TGTGCCAGCAGTGAAGGAGGCTTCGGAAACACCATATATTTT | CASSEGGFGNTIYF
TRBJ2-5 | TRBV20-1 | 14 | many | - | TGCAGTGCTAGAGACCGGCCCGGCTGGGAGACCCAGTACTTC | CSARDRPGWETQYF
TRBJ1-2 | TRBV7-2 | 13 | many | TRBD1 | TGTGCCAGCATCCGTCAGGGGGTCTATGGCTACACCTTC | CASIRQGVYGYTF
TRBJ1-1 | TRBV12-3/TRBV12-4 | 15 | - | - | TGTGCCAGCAGTCAAAACGGCCTCGGTAGGGGTGAAGCTTTCTTT | CASSQNGLGRGEAFF
TRBJ1-2 | TRBV6-1 | 14 | once | - | TGTGCCAGCAGTGAAGGGTGGGCTAACTATGGCTACACCTTC | CASSEGWANYGYTF
TRBJ1-2 | TRBV12-3/TRBV12-4 | 14 | many | - | TGTGCCAGCAGCACTTGGGACGGGGGTTATGGCTACACCTTC | CASSTWDGGYGYTF
TRBJ1-1 | TRBV20-1 | 16 | - | - | TGCAGTGCTAGAGAAGACGTTACAGGGTCTGGCACTGAAGCTTTCTTT | CSAREDVTGSGTEAFF
TRBJ1-5 | TRBV2 | 14 | many | - | TGTGCCAGCAGGGACGGGTACCACAATCAGCCCCAGCATTTT | CASRDGYHNQPQHF
TRBJ2-7 | TRBV20-1 | 12 | - | - | TGCAGTGCTAATCGACAGGCCCACGAGCAGTACTTC | CSANRQAHEQYF
TRBJ2-7 | TRBV7-2 | 15 | - | - | TGTGCCAGCAGCTTAGCCCCCGGTAATCTTGGCGAGCAGTACTTC | CASSLAPGNLGEQYF
TRBJ2-7 | TRBV4-1 | 15 | - | TRBD1 | TGCGCCAGCAGCCGGGGGGGACAGGGGTCCTACGAGCAGTACTTC | CASSRGGQGSYEQYF
TRBJ1-3 | TRBV2 | 17 | many | - | TGTGCCAGCAGTGGCAGACAGGTTTTTCAGTCTGGAAACACCATATATTTT | CASSGRQVFQSGNTIYF
TRBJ1-3 | TRBV19 | 15 | many | TRBD1 | TGTGCCAGTACCCTGACAGGGGCTCGTGGAAACACCATATATTTT | CASTLTGARGNTIYF
TRBJ1-2 | TRBV27 | 15 | many | - | TGTGCCAGCTCAAGTCCTCAACAGGGTAACTATGGCTACACCTTC | CASSSPQQGNYGYTF
TRBJ2-7 | TRBV6-4 | 16 | - | - | TGTGCCAGCAGTGCATTGTCCGCGCCCTGGAGCAACGAGCAGTACTTC | CASSALSAPWSNEQYF